This entry lists 22 T cell receptor beta chains sequenced from one sample in a study of T cell repertoires in cytomegalovirus infection. TCRdb passed the reads through MiXCR, listing each CDR3 protein once. The table includes about 740,000 distinct CDR3 sequences, 35% detected once. The sequencing input was PBMCs. These receptors all come from a human donor in good health (CMV status not recorded). Some clones in this sample may be carry-over from other donors' samples.

This sequence joins TRBV28 and TRBJ1-3, with D perhaps TRBD1 (6 bases). CDR3 length equals 15 residues. The V end was cut by 6 bases, the J end by 6 bases, with 18 bases between. CDR1 is MDHEN, CDR2 SYDVKM, per germline. The CDR3 coding sequence is TGTGCCAGCAGCCCGGACAGCCGTAGGGTAAACACCATATATTTT. Protein sequence: CASSPDSRRVNTIYF.

This clonotype was observed a handful of times. V and J are TRBV24-1 and TRBJ2-4; D is unresolved. Germline-derived CDR1 and CDR2 are KGHDR and SFDVKD. This CDR3 is built from 17 residues. The V end was cut by 4 bases, the J end by 5 bases, with 20 bases between. The CDR3 DNA reads TGTGCCACCAGTGACTCTAGTATGGCTCCGATCCAAAACATTCAGTACTTC. This gives the protein CATSDSSMAPIQNIQYF.

The rearrangement joins TRBV12-3 or TRBV12-4 to TRBJ1-2, with D hard to call. This CDR3 is 15 amino acids long. V was clipped by 2 bases and J by 0 bases, with 10 bases between them. CDR3 DNA: TGTGCCAGCAGTTTAAGCCGGAACTCTAACTATGGCTACACCTTC. Protein: CASSLSRNSNYGYTF.

J is TRBJ1-1 and V is TRBV28; possibly TRBD1 for D (6 bases). CDR1 is MDHEN and CDR2 is SYDVKM in the germline V gene. The CDR3 has 13 residues. The ends were cut back, 6 bases at V and 5 bases at J, with 13 bases in the middle. CDR3 residues: CASRWGGLTEAFF. The CDR3 nucleotides are TGTGCCAGCAGATGGGGGGGGCTTACTGAAGCTTTCTTT. Combining the CDR3 with reference TRBV28 and TRBJ1-1 gives the whole variable domain DVKVTQSSRYLVKRTGEKVFLECVQDMDHENMFWYRQDPGLGLRLIYFSYDVKMKEKGDIPEGYSVSREKKERFSLILESASTNQTSMYLCASRWGGLTEAFFGQGTRLTVV.

The CDR3 region is CATSRDWIGRSVRWDQETQYF. The DNA of the CDR3 is TGTGCCACCAGCAGAGATTGGATTGGCAGGTCGGTGAGATGGGACCAAGAGACCCAGTACTTC. The chain couples TRBV15 to TRBJ2-5, with no clear D. This CDR3 has 21 residues. V was trimmed by 0 bases and J by 0 bases, leaving 26 bases between them. Looked up from germline, CDR1 is LNHNV and CDR2 is YYDKDF (reference sequence).

This clonotype was seen only a few times. This chain connects TRBV5-5 to TRBJ2-2, with D possibly TRBD2 on 6 matching bases. Germline CDR1 SGHKS, CDR2 YYEKEE (reference sequence). The CDR3 has 15 amino acids. Trimming removed 4 bases from V and 3 bases from J, with 13 bases in between. CDR3 sequence reads: CASSREWRDTGELFF. The CDR3, as DNA: TGTGCCAGCAGCAGGGAATGGAGGGACACCGGGGAGCTGTTTTTT.

This clonotype has more than one count but fewer than ten. The rearrangement links TRBV4-1 to TRBJ1-1, with D uncertain. Trimming cost V 3 bases and J 7 bases, with 21 bases left between them. From germline, CDR1 is MGHRA and CDR2 YSYEKL. This CDR3 has 16 residues. CDR3 region: CASSHGLILARDEAFF. As DNA, the CDR3 is TGCGCCAGCAGCCACGGCCTTATTCTAGCGAGGGATGAAGCTTTCTTT.

This clonotype was observed a handful of times. In DNA, the CDR3 is TGTGCCTGCAACCGGGACCTACTAACTGACACCATATATTTT. Residues: CACNRDLLTDTIYF. V gene TRBV30 combines with J gene TRBJ1-3, with D tentatively TRBD1 (5 bases). The CDR3 spans 14 residues. Trimming shortened V by 6 bases and J by 8 bases, and 20 bases separated the two germline ends. Germline CDR1 GTSNPN, CDR2 SVGIG (reference sequence).

This clonotype was observed a handful of times. The chain links TRBV5-4 to TRBJ2-1; TRBD2 aligns across 8 bases. Germline CDR1 SGHNT, CDR2 YYREEE (reference sequence). Unmatched junction bases numbered 7, after V lost 0 bases and J lost 8 bases. This CDR3 comprises 15 residues. CDR3 nucleotides: TGTGCCAGCAGCTTGGCGGGGGGGAGGTTCGATGAGCAGTTCTTC. Residues: CASSLAGGRFDEQFF.

The V and J genes are TRBV11-2 and TRBJ2-4; D possibly corresponds to TRBD1 (6 bases). Germline lookup yields CDR1 SGHAT and CDR2 FQNNGV. The CDR3 sequence is 20 residues long. Trimming removed 5 bases at V and 0 bases at J, with 26 bases between. In DNA form, the CDR3 reads TGTGCCAGCAGCACAAGACGGGACACCCCTGGTACTCTAGCCAAAAACATTCAGTACTTC. This translates into CASSTRRDTPGTLAKNIQYF.

The genes are TRBV28 and TRBJ2-1; D perhaps matches TRBD2 (6 bases). Trimming left V 3 bases short and J 0 bases short, with 12 bases between. CDR1 and CDR2 (germline): MDHEN, SYDVKM. This CDR3 contains 16 residues. The CDR3 protein is CASSFSGDGSYNEQFF. The CDR3 coding sequence is TGTGCCAGCAGTTTCTCGGGGGATGGCTCCTACAATGAGCAGTTCTTC.

The chain is built from TRBV27 and TRBJ2-3; D is perhaps TRBD2 (5 bases). The germline CDR1 and CDR2 sequences are MNHEY and SMNVEV (reference sequence). This CDR3 is 15 amino acids long. The V end was cut by 3 bases, the J end by 0 bases, with 10 bases between. The CDR3 loop reads CASSFEGTSTDTQYF. Written as DNA, the CDR3 is TGTGCCAGCAGTTTCGAGGGAACTAGCACAGATACGCAGTATTTT.

The V call is TRBV12-3 or TRBV12-4, the J call TRBJ1-1; no clear D gene. CDR3 length equals 14 residues. V shed 6 bases and J shed 6 bases, with 17 bases lying between them. The DNA for the CDR3 is TGTGCCAGCAGCCCTGTCGCACTCGGACCTGAAGCTTTCTTT. This codes for CASSPVALGPEAFF.

As to this clonotype: Germline and junction disagree at one end, which may indicate a read error. The chain joins TRBV5-6 to TRBJ2-1; 7 bases line up with TRBD2. This CDR3 contains 12 residues. Germline CDR1 and CDR2: SGHDT and YYEEEE. The CDR3 bases are TGTTCCAGCAGCTTGAGCGGGGATGAGCAGTTCTTC. Encoded protein: CSSSLSGDEQFF.

The count of this clonotype is one. CDR3 in DNA: TGCAGCGTCAGGACGGACAACTTCTATGGCTACACCTTC. It specifies CSVRTDNFYGYTF. This sequence joins TRBV29-1 and TRBJ1-2; D might be TRBD1 (5 bases). This CDR3 region has 13 residues. Trimming took off 6 bases at V and 4 bases at J, with 15 bases between the two ends. Germline V gene data show CDR1 as SQVTM and CDR2 as ANQGSEA.

This chain connects TRBV6-1 to TRBJ1-2, with 7 bases matching TRBD1. The ends lost 10 bases at V and 1 base at J; junction bases unmatched: 6. This CDR3 region has 13 residues. Germline V gives CDR1 MNHNS, CDR2 SASEGT. This CDR3 reads CATSRDSNYGYTF. CDR3 nucleotides: TGTGCCACCTCCCGGGACAGTAACTATGGCTACACCTTC.

Details on this clonotype: The CDR3 ends on some other residue instead of the conserved phenylalanine or tryptophan, so this is likely a read error. The chain couples TRBV10-3 to TRBJ2-1; TRBD2 agrees at 10 bases. The trim removed 10 bases at V and 13 bases at J, leaving 16 bases unmatched. CDR3 length: 14 amino acids. Looked up from germline, CDR1 is ENHRY and CDR2 is SYGVKD. The chain's CDR3 is CATKSGGANIYQFL. For the CDR3, the DNA is TGTGCCACTAAAAGCGGGGGGGCCAACATTTATCAGTTCTTA.

This clonotype was seen more than once but under ten times. In DNA form, the CDR3 reads TGTGCCAGCAGCTCGAGACCGGGCGCCGGGGAGCTGTTTTTT. Its translation: CASSSRPGAGELFF. The chain uses TRBV11-3 and TRBJ2-2; unclear D gene. The CDR3 has 14 amino acids. V shed 4 bases and J shed 6 bases, with 12 bases lying between them. The germline V gene encodes CDR1 SGHNT and CDR2 YENEEA.

The V and J genes are TRBV7-2 and TRBJ2-7, with unresolved D. CDR1 and CDR2 from the germline V gene are SGHTA and FQGNSA. CDR3 size: 13 residues. V lost 1 base to trimming and J lost 5 bases, with 9 bases between them. CDR3 DNA: TGTGCCAGCAGCTTAGTCATTACAGACGAGCAGTACTTC. Encoded protein: CASSLVITDEQYF.

The chain joins TRBV20-1 to TRBJ2-7; no clear D gene. CDR3 size: 11 residues. V lost 5 bases to trimming and J lost 5 bases, with 10 bases between them. Germline V gene lookup returns CDR1 DFQATT and CDR2 SNEGSKA (reference sequence). In DNA, the CDR3 is TGCAGTGCTTCAAGTGGTGACGAGCAGTACTTC. Protein sequence: CSASSGDEQYF.

This clonotype was counted between two and nine times. The chain links TRBV3-1 to TRBJ2-5; 7 bases line up with TRBD2. From germline, CDR1 is LGHDT and CDR2 YNNKEL (reference sequence). The V segment lost 0 bases and the J segment 2 bases; nucleotides outside the gene matches: 3. The CDR3 is 15 amino acids. Here the CDR3 DNA reads TGTGCCAGCAGCCAAGATCGAGCGGGGCAAGAGACCCAGTACTTC. It is translated as CASSQDRAGQETQYF.

This clonotype has only a few counts. The chain joins TRBV19 to TRBJ1-2, with TRBD1 as a possible D gene (5 bases). Trimming cost V 7 bases and J 1 base, with 13 bases left between them. Germline V gives CDR1 LNHDA, CDR2 SQIVND (reference sequence). This CDR3 has 14 residues. DNA for the CDR3: TGTGCCAGTACCTCAACCAGGGTTAACTATGGCTACACCTTC. It is translated as CASTSTRVNYGYTF. Full variable domain (outside the CDR3, taken from reference TRBV19 and TRBJ1-2): DGGITQSPKYLFRKEGQNVTLSCEQNLNHDAMYWYRQDPGQGLRLIYYSQIVNDFQKGDIAEGYSVSREKKESFPLTVTSAQKNPTAFYLCASTSTRVNYGYTFGSGTRLTVV.